These T cell receptor beta chains were read from a single sample in a study of blood T cell repertoires in COVID-19. Assay: immunoSEQ multiplex PCR; the TCRdb copy retains only in-frame clones and omits some. Of over 35,000 clones listed, less than 70% were seen once; the top ten hold around 5.9%. The sequencing input was peripheral blood. The receptors come from a man at least 80 years old with acute or convalescent COVID-19. CDR3s include the opening cysteine and the closing phenylalanine or tryptophan. The D gene is left open where the match is weak. Clone size is stated in some rows and not others, as once, few, many or a class when expanded.

TRBV7-9	.	.	TRBJ1-2	TGTGCCTCCGCACCCAGCGGGGGAAACTATGGCTACACCTTC	CASAPSGGNYGYTF
TRBV11-3	.	.	TRBJ2-5	TGTGCCAGCAGCTTAGCCGAACCAGGGTTCCAAGAGACCCAGTACTTC	CASSLAEPGFQETQYF
TRBV5-8	.	.	TRBJ1-5	TGTGCCAGCAAGGACAGACAAACTTATAGCAATCAGCCCCAGCATTTT	CASKDRQTYSNQPQHF
TRBV19	TRBD1	.	TRBJ2-1	TGTGCCAGTAGACCAATCGACAGGGCCTCCTACAATGAGCAGTTCTTC	CASRPIDRASYNEQFF
TRBV5-5	.	.	TRBJ1-3	TGTGCCAGCAGCTTGGCCGGGATCTCTGGAAACACCATATATTTT	CASSLAGISGNTIYF
TRBV19	.	.	TRBJ2-5	TGTGCCAGTAAACCGGACACCGAAGAGACCCAGTACTTC	CASKPDTEETQYF
TRBV2	TRBD2	.	TRBJ2-1	TGTGCCAGCAGTAGCTATCGAGCGGGGGGGCTGGGTGAGCAGTTCTTC	CASSSYRAGGLGEQFF
TRBV4-2	TRBD2	once	TRBJ2-2	TGTGCCAGCAGCCAACCTGGACTAGCGGGGGTTAACACCGGGGAGCTGTTTTTT	CASSQPGLAGVNTGELFF
TRBV7-2	TRBD2	.	TRBJ2-2	TGTGCCAGCAGCTTAGGGGGAGCGGGGGGACCCGGGGAGCTGTTTTTT	CASSLGGAGGPGELFF
TRBV10-1	TRBD2	.	TRBJ2-7	TGCGCCAGCAGTCGGAAGACTAGCGGGATTCCCGCACGTGAGCAGTACTTC	CASSRKTSGIPAREQYF